The entry below describes one T cell receptor beta chain. Antigen specificity is unknown. The sample has other DNA sequences that encode this CDR3 too. The germline gives CDR1 MNHNS, CDR2 SASEGT. Trimming took 10 bases from V and 4 from J, leaving 13 bases between them. The CDR3 consists of 12 residues. This record comes from a study of beta chain features in type 1 diabetes. General study points: Shortening of TCRB CDR3s, moderate but significant, appeared in all four CD4+ subsets of Type 1 diabetes patients.

Sequencing targeted expressed TCRB transcripts, as all isolated RNA had been reverse transcribed. TCRdb's copy holds only in-frame clones and misses some; the assay was immunoSEQ multiplex PCR. The sample carries approximately 41,000 clones, approximately 61% recorded once. Sequenced material: Tregs from blood. The V and J genes are TRBV6-1 and TRBJ1-2; D is possibly TRBD1 (5 bases). The clonotype comes from a man aged 25-45 years with type 1 diabetes. Some clones in this sample may be carry-over from other donors' samples. CDR3 sequence reads: CATMTASYGYTF. In DNA form, the CDR3 reads TGTGCCACCATGACAGCAAGCTATGGCTACACCTTC.